The 21 T cell receptor beta chains in this list originate from one sample, sequenced in a study of T cell clones after liver transplantation. Generated by immunoSEQ multiplex PCR, the TCRdb table keeps only in-frame clones and is missing some. The data hold tens of thousands of clones, with around four fifths observed a single time. Material: CD4+ T cells from blood, obtained at the 22-month timepoint. The receptors stem from a human patient who received a liver transplant. Some of the T cells may derive from the graft donor.

The chain carries TRBV19 and TRBJ1-1; 7 bases are a match to TRBD1. Germline CDR1 is LNHDA and CDR2 is SQIVND (reference sequence). The V gene end was trimmed by 1 base and the J gene end by 9 bases; junction bases not matched to a gene: 8. This CDR3 has 14 residues. The CDR3 DNA sequence: TGTGCCAGTAGTATAGTTAACAGGGGCGGGAAAGCTTTCTTT. This codes for CASSIVNRGGKAFF.

This chain links TRBV11-1 with TRBJ2-1, with 13 bases that match TRBD2. J was trimmed by 6 bases and V by 5 bases; bases with no gene match: 7. In germline, CDR1 is SGHAT, CDR2 FQDESV (reference sequence). CDR3 length: 16 residues. The CDR3 reads CASSPRTSGRGNEQFF. The CDR3 bases are TGTGCCAGCAGCCCCCGAACTAGCGGGAGGGGCAATGAGCAGTTCTTC. Combining the CDR3 with reference TRBV11-1 and TRBJ2-1 gives the whole variable domain EAEVAQSPRYKITEKSQAVAFWCDPISGHATLYWYRQILGQGPELLVQFQDESVVDDSQLPKDRFSAERLKGVDSTLKIQPAELGDSAMYLCASSPRTSGRGNEQFFGPGTRLTVL.

The gene calls are TRBV30 and TRBJ2-1; weak D call: TRBD1 (5 bases). V lost 5 bases and J lost 8, with 10 bases in between. This CDR3 spans 11 amino acids. Germline V gene data show CDR1 as GTSNPN and CDR2 as SVGIG (reference sequence). The CDR3 is CAWAGIHEQFF. In DNA, the CDR3 is TGTGCCTGGGCAGGGATCCATGAGCAGTTCTTC. The whole variable domain, filled in from reference TRBV30 and TRBJ2-1, reads SQTIHQWPATLVQPVGSPLSLECTVEGTSNPNLYWYRQAAGRGLQLLFYSVGIGQISSEVPQNLSASRPQDRQFILSSKKLLLSDSGFYLCAWAGIHEQFFGPGTRLTVL.

This clone has just a few counts. The rearrangement links TRBV18 to TRBJ1-1; D unclear. The germline V gene has CDR1 KGHSH and CDR2 LQKENI. The CDR3 covers 15 residues. Trimming stripped 1 base from V and 1 base from J, with 10 bases between. The CDR3 DNA follows: TGTGCCAGCTCACCACAACCGGTGCGGAACACTGAAGCTTTCTTT. As protein: CASSPQPVRNTEAFF.

The chain recombines TRBV7-2 with TRBJ2-7, with D possibly TRBD1 on 5 matching bases. Between the trimmed V and J ends, which lost 5 bases and 5 bases, there was a span of 16 bases. The CDR3 extends over 14 amino acids. CDR1 is SGHTA and CDR2 is FQGNSA in the germline V gene. The CDR3 DNA reads as TGTGCCAGCAGCCTAGACAGCCTTAGGAACGAGCAGTACTTC. Its translation: CASSLDSLRNEQYF.

This clone was seen a single time. The chain joins TRBV6-1 to TRBJ1-2, with D tentatively TRBD1 (5 bases). CDR1 MNHNS and CDR2 SASEGT come from the germline V gene. There are 13 residues in the CDR3. With 7 bases removed from V and 5 bases from J, the gap between germline ends came to 14 bases. The CDR3 DNA follows: TGTGCCAGCACCGGAGGGACCGCTTATGGCTACACCTTC. Protein product: CASTGGTAYGYTF.

The chain couples TRBV18 to TRBJ1-2, with D unresolved. The CDR3 has 13 amino acids. Germline V CDR1 and CDR2: KGHSH, LQKENI. The germline V and J ends were trimmed by 4 bases and 4 bases, with 10 bases remaining between them. CDR3 in amino acids: CASSQSDGYGYTF. The DNA of the CDR3 is TGTGCCAGCTCACAGAGTGACGGCTATGGCTACACCTTC.

The chain employs TRBV10-3 and TRBJ2-3; no definite D call. From germline, CDR1 is ENHRY and CDR2 SYGVKD. Trimming took off 6 bases at V and 4 bases at J, with 11 bases between the two ends. The CDR3 consists of 13 residues. CDR3 sequence (DNA): TGTGCCATCAGGAAGGAAGTTTCAGATACGCAGTATTTT. Encoded protein: CAIRKEVSDTQYF.

CDR3 amino acids: CASRGRLSYEQYF. The CDR3 DNA reads TGTGCCAGCAGGGGTCGACTGTCCTACGAGCAGTACTTC. The chain recombines TRBV6-1 with TRBJ2-7; no reliable D call. With 6 bases removed from V and 1 base from J, the gap between germline ends came to 10 bases. The CDR3 runs to 13 residues. CDR1 is MNHNS, CDR2 SASEGT, per germline.

The rearrangement joins TRBV7-2 to TRBJ2-5; weak D call: TRBD2 (5 bases). Germline V gives CDR1 SGHTA, CDR2 FQGNSA. This CDR3 spans 14 amino acids. V lost 5 bases and J lost 4, with 14 bases in between. CDR3 DNA sequence: TGTGCCAGCAGCATTGGACGGGGTCTAGAGACCCAGTACTTC. It encodes CASSIGRGLETQYF.

With regard to this clone: Compared with germline, one end of the junction differs, possibly owing to a read error. The same CDR3 is also encoded by other DNA sequences in this sample. The chain combines TRBV6-1 with TRBJ2-7; TRBD1 might be the D (5 bases). There are 10 residues in the CDR3. Germline V gene lookup returns CDR1 MNHNS and CDR2 SASEGT. CDR3 coding DNA: TGTGCTAGCAGTGAACTGGACACTTACTTC. Residues: CASSELDTYF.

Details on this clone: This sample also contains other DNA sequences that code for the same CDR3. The chain employs TRBV4-2 and TRBJ1-1; D might be TRBD1 (5 bases). The CDR3 length is 15 residues. V gave up 0 bases and J gave up 1 base, with 9 bases separating them. The V gene's germline CDR1 is LGHNA and CDR2 YNFKEQ. In DNA form, the CDR3 reads TGTGCCAGCAGCCAAGAACCAGGGCCGAACACTGAAGCTTTCTTT. Protein sequence: CASSQEPGPNTEAFF.

The chain employs TRBV5-1 and TRBJ1-1; D is undetermined. Germline V gene data show CDR1 as SGHRS and CDR2 as YFSETQ. The V and J ends lost 0 bases and 2 bases respectively, with 8 bases between them. CDR3 length equals 14 residues. This chain's CDR3 is CASSLGGVNTEAFF. CDR3 coding DNA: TGCGCCAGCAGCTTGGGCGGAGTAAACACTGAAGCTTTCTTT.

This chain connects TRBV28 to TRBJ2-5; no clear D. The CDR3 contains 13 residues. V lost 3 bases to trimming and J lost 5 bases, with 10 bases between them. Per the germline V gene, CDR1 is MDHEN and CDR2 is SYDVKM. The CDR3 DNA follows: TGTGCCAGCAGTTTCCGGGTGTGGGAGACCCAGTACTTC. This encodes CASSFRVWETQYF. The full variable domain, with the rest looked up from reference TRBV28 and TRBJ2-5, is DVKVTQSSRYLVKRTGEKVFLECVQDMDHENMFWYRQDPGLGLRLIYFSYDVKMKEKGDIPEGYSVSREKKERFSLILESASTNQTSMYLCASSFRVWETQYFGPGTRLLVL.

The rearrangement joins TRBV27 to TRBJ1-1; perhaps TRBD1 as D (5 bases). The germline V gene encodes CDR1 MNHEY and CDR2 SMNVEV (reference sequence). V was pared by 6 bases and J by 0 bases, with 8 bases between. This CDR3 region has 13 residues. Written as DNA, the CDR3 is TGTGCCAGCAGGGACAACATGAACACTGAAGCTTTCTTT. This gives the protein CASRDNMNTEAFF.

The rearrangement joins TRBV6-6 to TRBJ2-5, with 14 bases lining up with TRBD2. J was trimmed by 2 bases and V by 5 bases; bases with no gene match: 4. The CDR3 sequence is 16 residues long. Germline V gene data show CDR1 as MNHNY and CDR2 as SVGAGI (reference sequence). The DNA for the CDR3 is TGTGCCAGCAGTACCCGACTAGCGGGAGGGCAAGAGACCCAGTACTTC. Translation gives CASSTRLAGGQETQYF.

The chain couples TRBV4-1 to TRBJ1-1; no clear D. The V gene lost 6 bases and the J gene lost 4 bases, with 21 bases spanning the gap. Germline CDR1 and CDR2: MGHRA and YSYEKL. The CDR3 has 16 amino acids. The CDR3 DNA reads as TGCGCCAGCAGACACCCACTGGTAGTGGGCCGCACTGAAGCTTTCTTT. Translation: CASRHPLVVGRTEAFF.

The chain is built from TRBV7-9 and TRBJ2-2, with D perhaps matching TRBD2 (6 bases). Per the germline V gene, CDR1 is SEHNR and CDR2 is FQNEAQ (reference sequence). This CDR3 is 17 amino acids long. The V end was cut by 10 bases, the J end by 5 bases, with 26 bases between. The CDR3 reads CANPRVPGELSTGELFF. CDR3 DNA: TGTGCCAACCCGAGAGTCCCGGGAGAGTTGAGTACCGGGGAGCTGTTTTTT.

The J gene is TRBJ2-1, the V gene TRBV7-6, with TRBD2 matching 7 bases. Germline assignment: CDR1 SGHVS and CDR2 FNYEAQ. Trimming took 3 bases from V and 3 from J; bases not matched to a gene: 8. The CDR3 loop spans 16 amino acids. CDR3 DNA sequence: TGTGCCAGCAGCTTTAGGGCTAGCGGCAACTACAATGAGCAGTTCTTC. Translation: CASSFRASGNYNEQFF.

The chain has TRBV27 and TRBJ2-5, with D possibly TRBD2 on 5 matching bases. In germline, CDR1 is MNHEY, CDR2 SMNVEV (reference sequence). This CDR3 comprises 14 residues. The V end was cut by 4 bases, the J end by 2 bases, with 11 bases between. DNA of the CDR3: TGTGCCAGCAGTTCCAGGAGGAAACAAGAGACCCAGTACTTC. This encodes CASSSRRKQETQYF.

The CDR3 nucleotides read TGTGCCAGCAGTTTTAGGGGAACGAACACCGGGGAGCTGTTTTTT. This encodes CASSFRGTNTGELFF. This chain uses TRBV27 with TRBJ2-2, with D perhaps matching TRBD1 (5 bases). Germline lookup yields CDR1 MNHEY and CDR2 SMNVEV (reference sequence). The CDR3 has 15 residues. V was shortened by 3 bases and J by 0 bases, with 8 bases between the two germline ends.